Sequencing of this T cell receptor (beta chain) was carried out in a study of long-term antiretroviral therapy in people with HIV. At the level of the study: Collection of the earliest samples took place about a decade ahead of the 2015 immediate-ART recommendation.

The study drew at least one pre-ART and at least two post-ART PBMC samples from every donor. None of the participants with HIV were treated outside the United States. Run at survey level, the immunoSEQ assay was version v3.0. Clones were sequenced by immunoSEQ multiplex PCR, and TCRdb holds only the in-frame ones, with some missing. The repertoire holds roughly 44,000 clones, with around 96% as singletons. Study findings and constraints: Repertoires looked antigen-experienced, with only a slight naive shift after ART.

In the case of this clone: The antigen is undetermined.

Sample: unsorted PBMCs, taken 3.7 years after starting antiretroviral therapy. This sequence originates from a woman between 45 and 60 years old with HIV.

The CDR3, as DNA: TGTGCCAGCAGTGCACAGGGATTCATGAACACTGAAGCTTTCTTT. Its protein is CASSAQGFMNTEAFF. The chain uses TRBV2 and TRBJ1-1; possible D gene TRBD1, 6 bases. V was trimmed by 4 bases and J by 0 bases, leaving 12 bases between them. The CDR3 has 15 amino acids. Germline values: CDR1 SNHLY, CDR2 FYNNEI.